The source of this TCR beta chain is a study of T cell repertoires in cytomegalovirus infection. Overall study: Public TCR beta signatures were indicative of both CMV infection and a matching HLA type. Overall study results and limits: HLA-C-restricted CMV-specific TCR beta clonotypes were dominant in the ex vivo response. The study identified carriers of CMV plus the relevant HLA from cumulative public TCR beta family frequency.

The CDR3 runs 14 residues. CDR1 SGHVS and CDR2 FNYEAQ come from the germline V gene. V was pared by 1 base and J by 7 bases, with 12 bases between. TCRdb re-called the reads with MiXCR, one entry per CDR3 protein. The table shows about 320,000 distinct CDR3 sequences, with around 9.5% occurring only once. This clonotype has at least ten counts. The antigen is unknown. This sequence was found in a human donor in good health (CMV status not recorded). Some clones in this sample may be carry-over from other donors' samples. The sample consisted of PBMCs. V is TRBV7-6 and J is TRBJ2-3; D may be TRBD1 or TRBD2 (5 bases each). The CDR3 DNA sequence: TGTGCCAGCAGCTTAGGGGGACCGCCGCATACGCAGTATTTT. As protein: CASSLGGPPHTQYF.